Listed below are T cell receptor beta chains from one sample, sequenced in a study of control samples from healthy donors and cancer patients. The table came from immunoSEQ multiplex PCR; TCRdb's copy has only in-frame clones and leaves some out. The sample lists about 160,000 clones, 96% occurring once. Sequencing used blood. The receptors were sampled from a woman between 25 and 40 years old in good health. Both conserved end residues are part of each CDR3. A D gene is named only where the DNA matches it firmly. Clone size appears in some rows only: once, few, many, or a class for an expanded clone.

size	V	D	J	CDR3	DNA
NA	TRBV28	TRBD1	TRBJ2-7	CASTGRTGNGYEQYF	TGTGCCAGCACCGGCCGGACAGGGAACGGGTACGAGCAGTACTTC
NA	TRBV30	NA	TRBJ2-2	CAWSVQNTGELFF	TGTGCCTGGAGTGTACAAAACACCGGGGAGCTGTTTTTT
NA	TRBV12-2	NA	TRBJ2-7	CASRPTSRGGFILYF	TGTGCAAGTCGCCCCACATCTCGGGGTGGTTTTATTCTGTACTTC
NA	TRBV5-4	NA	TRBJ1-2	CASSLVGGRSYGYTF	TGTGCCAGCAGCTTGGTCGGGGGGCGCAGTTATGGCTACACCTTC
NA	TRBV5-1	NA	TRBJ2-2	CASSLTSANTGELFF	TGCGCCAGCAGCTTGACCTCAGCGAACACCGGGGAGCTGTTTTTT
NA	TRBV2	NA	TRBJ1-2	CASSEGTYYGYTF	TGTGCCAGCAGTGAGGGGACATACTATGGCTACACCTTC
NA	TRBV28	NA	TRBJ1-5	CASSLWRDQPQHF	TGTGCCAGCAGTTTGTGGAGGGATCAGCCCCAGCATTTT
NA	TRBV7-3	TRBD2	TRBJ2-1	CASSFGLAGYNEQFF	TGTGCCAGCAGCTTCGGACTAGCGGGATACAATGAGCAGTTCTTC
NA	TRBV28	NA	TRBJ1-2	CASSSAKDRTNYGYTF	TGTGCCAGCAGTTCAGCCAAGGACAGAACAAACTATGGCTACACCTTC
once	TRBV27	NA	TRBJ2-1	CASSFGGWGNEQFF	TGTGCCAGCAGTTTTGGGGGATGGGGCAATGAGCAGTTCTTC
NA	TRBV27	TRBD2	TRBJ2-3	CASRRLAGFTDTQYF	TGTGCCAGCAGAAGACTAGCGGGATTCACAGATACGCAGTATTTT
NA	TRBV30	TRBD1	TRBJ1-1	CAWSPDRAPMNTEAFF	TGTGCCTGGAGTCCCGACAGGGCGCCAATGAACACTGAAGCTTTCTTT
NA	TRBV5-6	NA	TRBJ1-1	CASQPRFPRWAGQGTEAFF	TGTGCCAGCCAGCCTAGGTTCCCCCGCTGGGCAGGGCAGGGCACTGAAGCTTTCTTT
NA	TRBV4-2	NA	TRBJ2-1	CASSPPGTDYNEQFF	TGTGCCAGCAGCCCACCCGGGACGGACTACAATGAGCAGTTCTTC
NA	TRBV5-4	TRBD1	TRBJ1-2	CASSLAGTDGYTF	TGTGCCAGCAGCTTGGCCGGGACAGATGGCTACACCTTC
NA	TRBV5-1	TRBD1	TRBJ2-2	CASSLDWQGAGELFF	TGCGCCAGCAGCTTGGATTGGCAGGGGGCCGGGGAGCTGTTTTTT
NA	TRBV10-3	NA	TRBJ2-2	CAISGNGNTGELFF	TGTGCCATCAGTGGGAACGGGAACACCGGGGAGCTGTTTTTT
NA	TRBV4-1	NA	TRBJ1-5	CASSQGRLNPTSNQPQHF	TGCGCCAGCAGCCAAGGGAGGCTGAATCCGACCAGCAATCAGCCCCAGCATTTT
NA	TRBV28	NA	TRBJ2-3	CASRPGGSSTDTQYF	TGTGCCAGCAGACCCGGCGGGTCTAGCACAGATACGCAGTATTTT
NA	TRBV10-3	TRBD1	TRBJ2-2	CATTDRGAGELFF	TGTGCCACTACAGACAGGGGGGCCGGGGAGCTGTTTTTT
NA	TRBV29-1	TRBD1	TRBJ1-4	CSVGGTGVEKLFF	TGCAGCGTTGGCGGGACAGGGGTTGAAAAACTGTTTTTT